This is a list of T cell receptor beta chains from one sample in a study of T cells in Graves' hyperthyroidism and ophthalmopathy. TCRdb called the multiplex PCR reads again in MiXCR, with one record for every CDR3 protein. The sample has under 350,000 distinct CDR3 sequences; 20% to 25% are singletons. The sequenced sample consisted of blood. The source of these receptors is a woman in her forties or fifties with Graves' hyperthyroidism. Both conserved end residues are part of each CDR3. The order of the fields is V gene, J gene, CDR3 protein.

v_call: TRBV7-9; j_call: TRBJ2-7; cdr3_aa: CASSLPGARYEQYF
v_call: TRBV7-9; j_call: TRBJ2-5; cdr3_aa: CASSLAGAGETQYF
v_call: TRBV28; j_call: TRBJ2-3; cdr3_aa: CASSLYAGPYTDTQYF
v_call: TRBV30; j_call: TRBJ1-2; cdr3_aa: CAWSPEYGYTF
v_call: TRBV28; j_call: TRBJ2-7; cdr3_aa: CASSTGAGVREQYF
v_call: TRBV5-1; j_call: TRBJ2-3; cdr3_aa: CASSHQGRTDTQYF
v_call: TRBV2; j_call: TRBJ1-1; cdr3_aa: CASRGTSEAFF
v_call: TRBV4-1; j_call: TRBJ2-1; cdr3_aa: CASSQPSLAGAVNEQFF
v_call: TRBV7-2; j_call: TRBJ2-2; cdr3_aa: CASSPAGLVTGELFF
v_call: TRBV5-1; j_call: TRBJ1-2; cdr3_aa: CASSRGTGQNYGYTF